This T cell receptor beta chain was observed in a study of neurological immune-mediated disorders. TCRdb re-analysed the 5' RACE reads in MiXCR, keeping a single row per CDR3 protein. The data hold fewer than 90,000 distinct CDR3 sequences, with around 5.2% observed a single time. V was clipped by 6 bases and J by 10 bases; unmatched bases: 13. The CDR3 length is 14 residues. In this sample, this clonotype turned up many times. The chain has TRBV12-3 or TRBV12-4 and TRBJ1-1; 8 positions match TRBD1. The sequenced material came from PBMCs. The TCR sequence derives from a man aged 18 to 35 with multiple sclerosis. CDR3 coding DNA: TGTGCCAGCAGGTCTACAGGGGGGCCGTTCGGAGCTTTCTTT. It encodes CASRSTGGPFGAFF.